The clone carrying this TCR beta chain was seen a handful of times. The antigen is not known. V was shortened by 5 bases and J by 4 bases, with 18 bases between the two germline ends. Per the germline V gene, CDR1 is SGHTA and CDR2 is FQGNSA. CDR3 length: 15 amino acids. This record belongs to a study of T-cell memory formation after mild COVID-19. Study results and caveats: Pre-infection memory carried some responding clones, suggesting that cross-reactive memory joined.

Each CDR3 protein is one row after TCRdb ran MiXCR on the 5' RACE reads. The data show about 200,000 distinct CDR3 sequences, with about a sixth seen just once and 2.4% held by the top ten. Sequenced material: PBMCs or a T cell subset sorted from them (not recorded which). The V call is TRBV7-2, the J call TRBJ2-7; D tentatively fits TRBD1 or TRBD2 (5 bases each). This receptor was taken from an adult woman who had mild COVID-19 (a few samples of this study predate the infection). Cell type and time point are not known. The CDR3 reads CASSPSSGTEYEQYF. CDR3 coding DNA: TGTGCCAGCAGCCCATCTTCCGGGACCGAATACGAGCAGTACTTC.